Below, 27 T cell receptor beta chains from the same sample are listed, as sequenced in a study of T-cell reconstitution after alpha-beta-depleted transplantation in children (TCRdb year 2016). Libraries were built with PCR. Sequencing used an Illumina HiSeq 2500. To normalize quantification of the TCRbeta repertoire, the TCR libraries were built with molecular barcoding that relied on unique molecular identifiers. The public reads were run again by TCRdb, first through fastp at Q25 and then through MiXCR, and only productive beta chains were kept. Rows merge per CDR3 protein into single entries with the most common DNA and genes. The sample includes about 500,000 distinct CDR3 sequences, with approximately 30% observed a single time. Of the sample, approximately 2.3% is held by the ten largest clones. The sequences come from PBMCs from the stem cell graft donor, collected from the stem cell graft. These receptors were obtained from a human donor who donated a stem cell graft to a child with aplastic anemia.

This clonotype has a handful of counts. The chain carries TRBV6-2 or TRBV6-3 and TRBJ2-2, with D maybe TRBD1 (7 bases). Deletions cut 6 bases from V and 1 base from J, with 15 bases between. This CDR3 region has 16 residues. Looked up from germline, CDR1 is MNHEY and CDR2 is SVGEGT. The CDR3 here is CASSPTGRWNTGELFF. The CDR3 nucleotides read TGTGCCAGCAGCCCGACAGGGAGGTGGAACACCGGGGAGCTGTTTTTT.

The chain joins TRBV6-2 or TRBV6-3 to TRBJ2-4; D not certain. V lost 5 bases and J lost 0, with 11 bases in between. Germline CDR1 reads MNHEY; CDR2 reads SVGEGT. CDR3 length: 15 amino acids. The CDR3: CASSMLSLAKNIQYF. The CDR3 DNA reads as TGTGCCAGCAGTATGCTCAGCCTAGCCAAAAACATTCAGTACTTC.

The chain recombines TRBV5-1 with TRBJ2-3; weak D call: TRBD2 (5 bases). Germline CDR1 and CDR2: SGHRS and YFSETQ. The CDR3 has 15 residues. Trimming shortened V by 0 bases and J by 5 bases, and 13 bases separated the two germline ends. The CDR3 DNA reads TGCGCCAGCAGCTTGGGGACTCATGTACGAGATACGCAGTATTTT. Protein: CASSLGTHVRDTQYF. The whole variable domain, filled in from reference TRBV5-1 and TRBJ2-3, reads KAGVTQTPRYLIKTRGQQVTLSCSPISGHRSVSWYQQTPGQGLQFLFEYFSETQRNKGNFPGRFSGRQFSNSRSEMNVSTLELGDSALYLCASSLGTHVRDTQYFGPGTRLTVL.

The chain joins TRBV5-1 to TRBJ2-7, with a tentative D call TRBD2 (5 bases). V dropped 4 bases and J dropped 5 bases, with 16 bases sitting between them. CDR3 length: 14 amino acids. Germline V gives CDR1 SGHRS, CDR2 YFSETQ. CDR3 coding DNA: TGCGCCAGCAGCCCGGGCACTAGTCCCCACGAGCAGTACTTC. Amino acids: CASSPGTSPHEQYF.

Comment on this clonotype: The junction and the germline gene differ at one end; a read error may be behind it. V and J are TRBV11-2 and TRBJ2-1; 9 bases line up with TRBD1. Germline V lookup: CDR1 SGHAT, CDR2 FQNNGV. This CDR3 region has 12 residues. The CDR3 DNA sequence: TGTGCCACCTTCGCCTCGGGACAGGGAGTGTCCTTC. It specifies CATFASGQGVSF.

This clonotype was detected a few times. The genes are TRBV24-1 and TRBJ2-1, with D perhaps TRBD2 (7 bases). The CDR3 sequence is 18 residues long. CDR1 and CDR2 (germline): KGHDR, SFDVKD. V lost 2 bases, J lost 0 bases, and 16 bases lay in between. The CDR3 region has the DNA TGTGCCACCAGTGATTCAACCGGGGGGCGGAGCTCCTACAATGAGCAGTTCTTC. This gives the protein CATSDSTGGRSSYNEQFF.

The chain employs TRBV28 and TRBJ2-2; D may be TRBD1 or TRBD2 (5 bases each). The CDR3 is 17 amino acids. V lost 5 bases, J lost 0 bases, and 16 bases lay in between. The V gene's germline CDR1 is MDHEN and CDR2 SYDVKM. CDR3 in amino acids: CASSPYSRGANTGELFF. In DNA form, the CDR3 reads TGTGCCAGCAGTCCCTATTCCCGGGGCGCGAACACCGGGGAGCTGTTTTTT. Combining the CDR3 with reference TRBV28 and TRBJ2-2 gives the whole variable domain DVKVTQSSRYLVKRTGEKVFLECVQDMDHENMFWYRQDPGLGLRLIYFSYDVKMKEKGDIPEGYSVSREKKERFSLILESASTNQTSMYLCASSPYSRGANTGELFFGEGSRLTVL.

This clonotype was observed many times. V usage is TRBV7-2 and J usage is TRBJ2-5, with D perhaps TRBD2 (5 bases). The CDR3 is 14 residues long. CDR1 is SGHTA and CDR2 is FQGNSA in the germline V gene. The germline V and J ends were trimmed by 0 bases and 4 bases, with 9 bases remaining between them. CDR3 in amino acids: CASSLAGSRETQYF. In DNA, the CDR3 is TGTGCCAGCAGCTTAGCGGGGAGTCGAGAGACCCAGTACTTC.

This clonotype appeared a few times. V usage is TRBV12-3 or TRBV12-4 and J usage is TRBJ2-1, with 13 bases matching TRBD2. The CDR3 extends over 16 amino acids. V dropped 5 bases and J dropped 4; count of bases not matched to a gene: 5. CDR3 nucleotide sequence: TGTGCCAGCAGTCCAAGGGGACTAGCGGGATACAATGAGCAGTTCTTC. Residues: CASSPRGLAGYNEQFF.

This chain uses TRBV14 with TRBJ2-7, with 7 bases lining up with TRBD1. CDR1 and CDR2 from the germline V gene are SGHDN and FVKESK. V gave up 0 bases and J gave up 7 bases; unmatched junction bases: 12. The CDR3 has 16 residues. The CDR3 region has the DNA TGTGCCAGCAGCCAAGAGAGGGTGAGGGGGCTGGGTGAGCAGTACGTC. This sequence encodes CASSQERVRGLGEQYV.

The V call is TRBV6-1, the J call TRBJ2-3, with 11 positions matching TRBD2. The J segment lost 6 bases and the V segment lost 6 bases, leaving 8 bases of the junction unmatched. Per the germline V gene, CDR1 is MNHNS and CDR2 is SASEGT. The CDR3 runs to 15 residues. CDR3 coding DNA: TGTGCCAGCAGCTTCGCTTCTAGCGGGAGGGATACGCAGTATTTT. It translates to CASSFASSGRDTQYF.

The J gene is TRBJ1-1, the V gene TRBV28; D uncertain. The CDR3 consists of 11 residues. Germline CDR1 is MDHEN and CDR2 is SYDVKM. V lost 10 bases, J lost 11 bases, and 17 bases lay in between. The CDR3 DNA reads as TGTGCCACCACTAGTGAGGGTCCGGCTTTCTTT. This gives the protein CATTSEGPAFF. Using reference TRBV28 and TRBJ1-1 for the parts outside the CDR3, the full variable domain is DVKVTQSSRYLVKRTGEKVFLECVQDMDHENMFWYRQDPGLGLRLIYFSYDVKMKEKGDIPEGYSVSREKKERFSLILESASTNQTSMYLCATTSEGPAFFGQGTRLTVV.

The V call is TRBV20-1, the J call TRBJ1-4; TRBD1 is a possible D gene (5 bases). Germline CDR1 is DFQATT and CDR2 is SNEGSKA (reference sequence). The V end lost 5 bases, the J end lost 4 bases, and 14 bases lay between the germline ends. The CDR3 has 14 amino acids. Written as DNA, the CDR3 is TGCAGTGCTCGCCGTACAGGAGTTAATGAAAAACTGTTTTTT. Residues: CSARRTGVNEKLFF.

This clonotype turned up a few times. The chain uses TRBV6-5 and TRBJ1-3; 9 nucleotides align to TRBD1. Germline V gene sequence: CDR1 MNHEY, CDR2 SVGAGI. This CDR3 is 16 amino acids long. The V segment lost 3 bases and the J segment 4 bases; nucleotides outside the gene matches: 7. CDR3 in DNA: TGTGCCAGCAGTTATCCGGGACAGGGAACGGGAAACACCATATATTTT. This encodes CASSYPGQGTGNTIYF.

J is TRBJ2-2 and V is TRBV12-3 or TRBV12-4, with 13 positions matching TRBD2. V was pared by 1 base and J by 6 bases, with 5 bases of the junction left unmatched. CDR3 length equals 17 residues. Here the CDR3 DNA reads TGTGCCAGCAGTTTAGTTACTAGCGGGAGGGCCTCCGGGGAGCTGTTTTTT. It codes for CASSLVTSGRASGELFF.

This rearrangement joins TRBV28 to TRBJ1-5; D is ambiguous. The CDR3 spans 15 residues. Germline V lookup: CDR1 MDHEN, CDR2 SYDVKM. V was cut by 5 bases and J by 4 bases, with 15 bases left in between. CDR3 bases: TGTGCCAGCAGTACTCGAGGGCTCGGGAATCAGCCCCAGCATTTT. Encoded protein: CASSTRGLGNQPQHF. Using reference TRBV28 and TRBJ1-5 for the parts outside the CDR3, the full variable domain is DVKVTQSSRYLVKRTGEKVFLECVQDMDHENMFWYRQDPGLGLRLIYFSYDVKMKEKGDIPEGYSVSREKKERFSLILESASTNQTSMYLCASSTRGLGNQPQHFGDGTRLSIL.

The chain joins TRBV4-1 to TRBJ1-2; no clear D. V shed 7 bases and J shed 4 bases, with 7 bases lying between them. The CDR3 loop spans 11 amino acids. CDR1 is MGHRA, CDR2 YSYEKL, per germline. CDR3 sequence: CASNDGYGYTF. DNA for the CDR3: TGCGCCAGCAACGACGGCTATGGCTACACCTTC.

This clonotype has a handful of counts. CDR3 coding DNA: TGCAGTGCGAAGCGGGGGGACAATGAGCAGTTCTTC. Translation gives CSAKRGDNEQFF. This rearrangement joins TRBV20-1 to TRBJ2-1; TRBD2 matches 9 bases. Germline lookup yields CDR1 DFQATT and CDR2 SNEGSKA (reference sequence). The junction had 2 bases not matched to a gene; V was cut back by 6 bases and J by 5 bases. The CDR3 has 12 amino acids.

The chain uses TRBV10-3 and TRBJ2-7, with TRBD2 identical over 8 bases. The germline V gene encodes CDR1 ENHRY and CDR2 SYGVKD. The trim removed 4 bases at V and 0 bases at J, leaving 2 bases unmatched. The CDR3 is 14 residues long. This chain's CDR3 is CAISGREDSYEQYF. The CDR3 coding sequence is TGTGCCATCAGTGGGCGGGAGGACTCCTACGAGCAGTACTTC.

The J gene is TRBJ1-2, the V gene TRBV20-1; TRBD1 matches at 8 bases. The J segment lost 4 bases and the V segment lost 0 bases, leaving 7 bases of the junction unmatched. CDR3 length: 15 amino acids. Germline CDR1 reads DFQATT; CDR2 reads SNEGSKA (reference sequence). As DNA, the CDR3 is TGCAGTGCTAGAGATCAGAAAGGACAGGGCTATGGCTACACCTTC. It translates to CSARDQKGQGYGYTF.

The chain has TRBV18 and TRBJ2-1; D unresolved. The CDR3 consists of 13 residues. Per the germline V gene, CDR1 is KGHSH and CDR2 is LQKENI. V shed 0 bases and J shed 4 bases, with 4 bases lying between them. The CDR3 sequence is CASSPPKYNEQFF. CDR3 nucleotide sequence: TGTGCCAGCTCACCACCTAAGTACAATGAGCAGTTCTTC.

The V and J genes are TRBV3-1 and TRBJ2-7, with D perhaps TRBD2 (6 bases). The V end lost 4 bases, the J end lost 3 bases, and 16 bases lay between the germline ends. Germline V gives CDR1 LGHDT, CDR2 YNNKEL (reference sequence). The CDR3 spans 15 residues. CDR3 nucleotides: TGTGCCAGCAGCCCGATGATCGCCGGGGGCTACGAGCAGTACTTC. Its translation is CASSPMIAGGYEQYF.

V and J are TRBV12-3 or TRBV12-4 and TRBJ2-1; D remains unclear. Trimming removed 4 bases at V and 8 bases at J, with 9 bases between. The CDR3 length is 12 residues. DNA of the CDR3: TGTGCCAGCAGTTATTATAAGGATGAGCAGTTCTTC. Translating it yields CASSYYKDEQFF.

The chain has TRBV5-1 and TRBJ1-1; D uncertain. V was cut by 4 bases and J by 0 bases, with 10 bases left in between. This CDR3 has 14 amino acids. The germline V gene encodes CDR1 SGHRS and CDR2 YFSETQ. DNA for the CDR3: TGCGCCAGCAGCGTGGACGGTTTGAACACTGAAGCTTTCTTT. Encoded protein: CASSVDGLNTEAFF.

This clonotype has just a few counts. This chain joins TRBV19 and TRBJ2-3, with D maybe TRBD2 (5 bases). The CDR3 runs to 13 residues. V was clipped by 9 bases and J by 2 bases, with 12 bases between them. CDR1 LNHDA and CDR2 SQIVND come from the germline V gene (reference sequence). The DNA for the CDR3 is TGTGCCAGGGTGGACTCCTACACAGATACGCAGTATTTT. It translates to CARVDSYTDTQYF.

This clonotype was detected only once. The V call is TRBV5-1, the J call TRBJ2-5; no clear D. This CDR3 contains 12 residues. CDR1 is SGHRS, CDR2 YFSETQ, per germline. Between the trimmed V and J ends, which lost 4 bases and 5 bases, there was a span of 9 bases. CDR3 sequence: CASSVLGETQYF. The CDR3 bases are TGCGCCAGCAGCGTTTTAGGGGAGACCCAGTACTTC.

This clonotype was found a few times. J is TRBJ2-3 and V is TRBV6-6; D not resolved. This CDR3 has 12 residues. Looked up from germline, CDR1 is MNHNY and CDR2 is SVGAGI (reference sequence). V shed 9 bases and J shed 1 base, with 8 bases lying between them. CDR3 region: CASHARTDTQYF. The CDR3 DNA sequence: TGTGCCAGTCACGCCCGCACAGATACGCAGTATTTT.